This passage covers 9 T cell receptor beta chains from one sample sequenced in a study of cytomegalovirus exposure and HLA in healthy donors. The PCR used 60 Vbeta and 13 Jbeta primers. The repertoire was sequenced with immunoSEQ multiplex PCR; TCRdb's copy has only in-frame clones and lacks some. The repertoire holds 110,000 to 150,000 clones, with roughly 70% as singletons. Sequencing used PBMCs. The source is an older woman in good health and CMV-seropositive.

The table lists this clone with a few counts. The V gene is TRBV6-6, the J gene TRBJ2-5, with TRBD2 identical over 10 bases. This CDR3 has 15 amino acids. With 5 bases clipped from V and 5 bases from J, the junction kept 8 bases outside the gene matches. Germline V CDR1 and CDR2: MNHNY, SVGAGI (reference sequence). The CDR3 protein is CASSLRLAGVETQYF. The CDR3 DNA is TGTGCCAGCAGTCTCCGGCTAGCGGGAGTCGAGACCCAGTACTTC.

V gene TRBV23-1 combines with J gene TRBJ2-7; D gene unclear. TRBV23-1 carries the ORF label, with uncertain function. The CDR3 loop spans 16 amino acids. Trimming removed 0 bases from V and 3 bases from J, with 15 bases in between. CDR3 nucleotides: TGCGCCAGCAGTCAATCGAAGAGAGGCCGGTTCTACGAGCAGTACTTC. It is translated as CASSQSKRGRFYEQYF.

The chain combines TRBV2 with TRBJ2-7; 9 nucleotides line up with TRBD1. The CDR3 spans 14 residues. Germline CDR1 SNHLY, CDR2 FYNNEI. With 7 bases clipped from V and 5 bases from J, the junction kept 9 bases outside the gene matches. The CDR3 DNA sequence: TGTGCCAGCACCGTAGCCGGGACAGGGAACGAGCAGTACTTC. It specifies CASTVAGTGNEQYF.

This clone was recorded a few times. The chain couples TRBV7-9 to TRBJ1-2, with D uncertain. There are 11 residues in the CDR3. Looked up from germline, CDR1 is SEHNR and CDR2 is FQNEAQ (reference sequence). V lost 8 bases and J lost 3, with 7 bases in between. CDR3 region: CASGRDYGYTF. The CDR3 DNA follows: TGTGCCAGCGGGAGGGACTATGGCTACACCTTC.

The sample holds one count of this clone. This rearrangement joins TRBV5-4 to TRBJ2-2; D remains unclear. Between the trimmed V and J ends, which lost 0 bases and 1 base, there was a span of 10 bases. The CDR3 is made up of 16 amino acids. Per the germline V gene, CDR1 is SGHNT and CDR2 is YYREEE (reference sequence). The chain's CDR3 is CASSLGGRGNTGELFF. The CDR3 bases are TGTGCCAGCAGCTTGGGTGGCCGCGGGAACACCGGGGAGCTGTTTTTT.

This clone came up a few times. The V call is TRBV5-1, the J call TRBJ1-3; D is unresolved. The CDR3 sequence is 17 residues long. V lost 0 bases to trimming and J lost 0 bases, with 13 bases between them. Germline V gives CDR1 SGHRS, CDR2 YFSETQ. CDR3 sequence: CASSLGSTAGSGNTIYF. CDR3 sequence (DNA): TGCGCCAGCAGCTTGGGATCCACAGCGGGCTCTGGAAACACCATATATTTT. The variable domain in full, completed from reference TRBV5-1 and TRBJ1-3, reads KAGVTQTPRYLIKTRGQQVTLSCSPISGHRSVSWYQQTPGQGLQFLFEYFSETQRNKGNFPGRFSGRQFSNSRSEMNVSTLELGDSALYLCASSLGSTAGSGNTIYFGEGSWLTVV.

This clone was counted between two and nine times. CDR3 bases: TGTGCCAGCAGTGAAGAAGCGGCCAACTTCTTC. Translated: CASSEEAANFF. The V gene is TRBV6-1, the J gene TRBJ2-1; tentative D call: TRBD2 (5 bases). Germline values: CDR1 MNHNS, CDR2 SASEGT. Trimming cost V 1 base and J 16 bases, with 11 bases left between them. The CDR3 contains 11 residues.

This sequence joins TRBV7-2 and TRBJ1-5, with D perhaps matching TRBD1 (5 bases). Between the trimmed V and J ends, which lost 5 bases and 1 base, there was a span of 9 bases. CDR3 length: 14 residues. The germline gives CDR1 SGHTA, CDR2 FQGNSA. The CDR3 region is CASSLQASNQPQHF. In DNA form, the CDR3 reads TGTGCCAGCAGCCTACAGGCAAGCAATCAGCCCCAGCATTTT.

This chain links TRBV7-6 with TRBJ2-2; tentatively, D is TRBD1 (6 bases). V was trimmed by 1 base and J by 8 bases, leaving 14 bases between them. The CDR3 extends over 15 amino acids. The germline V gene encodes CDR1 SGHVS and CDR2 FNYEAQ. The CDR3 here is CASSLGPTGSGELFF. Here the CDR3 DNA reads TGTGCCAGCAGCTTAGGCCCCACAGGGTCTGGGGAGCTGTTTTTT.